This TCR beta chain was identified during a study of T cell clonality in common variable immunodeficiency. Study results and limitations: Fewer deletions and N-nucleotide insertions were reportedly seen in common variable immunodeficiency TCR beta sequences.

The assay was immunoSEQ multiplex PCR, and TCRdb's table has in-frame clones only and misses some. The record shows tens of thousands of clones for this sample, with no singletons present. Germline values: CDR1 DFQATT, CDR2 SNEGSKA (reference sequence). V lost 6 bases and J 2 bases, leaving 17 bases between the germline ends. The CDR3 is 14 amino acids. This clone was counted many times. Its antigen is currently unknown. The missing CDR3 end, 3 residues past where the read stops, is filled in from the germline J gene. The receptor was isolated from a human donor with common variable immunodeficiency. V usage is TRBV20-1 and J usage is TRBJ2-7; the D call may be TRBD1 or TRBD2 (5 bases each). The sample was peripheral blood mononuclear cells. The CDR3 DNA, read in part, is TGCAGTGCCTCAGAGGGGCCCACCACCTACGAG. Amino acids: CSASEGPTTYE. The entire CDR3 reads CSASEGPTTYEQYF.